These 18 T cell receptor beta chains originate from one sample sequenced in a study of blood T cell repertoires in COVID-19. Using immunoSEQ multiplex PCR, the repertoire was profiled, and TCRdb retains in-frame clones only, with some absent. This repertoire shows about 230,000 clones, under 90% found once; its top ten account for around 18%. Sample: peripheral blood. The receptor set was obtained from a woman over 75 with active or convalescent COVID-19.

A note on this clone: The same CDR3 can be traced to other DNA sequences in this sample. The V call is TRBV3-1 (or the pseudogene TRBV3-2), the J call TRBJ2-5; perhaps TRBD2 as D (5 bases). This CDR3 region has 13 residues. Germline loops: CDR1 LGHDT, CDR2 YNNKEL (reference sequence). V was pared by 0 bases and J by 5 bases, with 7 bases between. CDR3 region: CASSQDGGETQYF. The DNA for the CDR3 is TGTGCCAGCAGCCAAGATGGCGGGGAGACCCAGTACTTC.

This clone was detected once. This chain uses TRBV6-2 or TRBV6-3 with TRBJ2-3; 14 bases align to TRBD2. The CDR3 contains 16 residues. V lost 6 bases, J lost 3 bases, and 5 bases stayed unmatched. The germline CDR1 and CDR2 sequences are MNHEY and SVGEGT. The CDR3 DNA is TGTGCCAGCAGCGGACTAGCGGGGGGCCAAACAGATACGCAGTATTTT. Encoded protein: CASSGLAGGQTDTQYF.

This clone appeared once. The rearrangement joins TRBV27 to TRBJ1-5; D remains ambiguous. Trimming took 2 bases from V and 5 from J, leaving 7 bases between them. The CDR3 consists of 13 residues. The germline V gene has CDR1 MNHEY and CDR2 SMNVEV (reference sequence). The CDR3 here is CASSLVRDQPQHF. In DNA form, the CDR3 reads TGTGCCAGCAGTTTAGTACGCGATCAGCCCCAGCATTTT.

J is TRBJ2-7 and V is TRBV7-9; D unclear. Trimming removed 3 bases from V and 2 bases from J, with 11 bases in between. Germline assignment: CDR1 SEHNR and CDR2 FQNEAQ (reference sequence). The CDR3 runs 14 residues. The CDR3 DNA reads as TGTGCCAGCAGCTTCCACGGCAGGACCTACGAGCAGTACTTC. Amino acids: CASSFHGRTYEQYF. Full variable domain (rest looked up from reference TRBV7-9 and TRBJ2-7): DTGVSQNPRHKITKRGQNVTFRCDPISEHNRLYWYRQTLGQGPEFLTYFQNEAQLEKSRLLSDRFSAERPKGSFSTLEIQRTEQGDSAMYLCASSFHGRTYEQYFGPGTRLTVT.

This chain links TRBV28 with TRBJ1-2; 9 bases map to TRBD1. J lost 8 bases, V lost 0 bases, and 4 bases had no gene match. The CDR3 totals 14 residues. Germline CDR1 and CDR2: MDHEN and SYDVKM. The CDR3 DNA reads TGTGCCAGCAGTTTATGGGGACAGGGTTGGGGCTACACCTTC. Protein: CASSLWGQGWGYTF.

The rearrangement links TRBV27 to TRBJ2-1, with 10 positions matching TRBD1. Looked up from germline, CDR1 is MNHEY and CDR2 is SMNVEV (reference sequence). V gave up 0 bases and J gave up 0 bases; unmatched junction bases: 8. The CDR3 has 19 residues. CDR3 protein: CASSLSGQGPPSSYNEQFF. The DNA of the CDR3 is TGTGCCAGCAGTTTATCGGGACAGGGGCCTCCCAGCTCCTACAATGAGCAGTTCTTC.

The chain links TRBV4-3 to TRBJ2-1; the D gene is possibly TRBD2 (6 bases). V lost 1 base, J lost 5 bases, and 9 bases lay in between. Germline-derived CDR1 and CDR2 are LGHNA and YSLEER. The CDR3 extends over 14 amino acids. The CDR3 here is CASSQAEGHNEQFF. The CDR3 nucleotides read TGCGCCAGCAGCCAAGCGGAGGGCCACAATGAGCAGTTCTTC.

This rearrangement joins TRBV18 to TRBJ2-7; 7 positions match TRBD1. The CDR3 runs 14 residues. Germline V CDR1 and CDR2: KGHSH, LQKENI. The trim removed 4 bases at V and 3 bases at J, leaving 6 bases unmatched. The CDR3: CASSQRQGDYEQYF. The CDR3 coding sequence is TGTGCCAGCTCACAGAGACAGGGAGACTACGAGCAGTACTTC.

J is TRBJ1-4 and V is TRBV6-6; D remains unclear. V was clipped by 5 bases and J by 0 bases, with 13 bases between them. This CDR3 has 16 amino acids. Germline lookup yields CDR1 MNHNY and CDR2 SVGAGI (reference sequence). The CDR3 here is CASSQPSGATNEKLFF. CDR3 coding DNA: TGTGCCAGCAGTCAGCCCTCGGGTGCAACTAATGAAAAACTGTTTTTT.

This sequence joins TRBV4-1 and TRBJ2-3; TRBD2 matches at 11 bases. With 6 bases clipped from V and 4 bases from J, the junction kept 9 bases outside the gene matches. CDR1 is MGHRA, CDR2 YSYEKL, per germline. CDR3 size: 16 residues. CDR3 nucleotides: TGCGCCAGCAGTATCCCCCTAGCGGGAGGTTCAGATACGCAGTATTTT. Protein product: CASSIPLAGGSDTQYF.

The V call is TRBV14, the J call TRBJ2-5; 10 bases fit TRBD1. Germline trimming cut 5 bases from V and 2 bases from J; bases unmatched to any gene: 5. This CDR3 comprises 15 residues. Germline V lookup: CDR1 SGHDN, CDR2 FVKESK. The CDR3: CASSRQGAGQETQYF. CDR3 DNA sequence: TGTGCCAGCAGCAGACAGGGGGCTGGACAAGAGACCCAGTACTTC.

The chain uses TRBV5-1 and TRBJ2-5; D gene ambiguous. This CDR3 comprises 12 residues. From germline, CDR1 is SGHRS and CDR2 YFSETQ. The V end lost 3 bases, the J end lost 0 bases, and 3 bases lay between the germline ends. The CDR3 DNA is TGCGCCAGCAGCTCAAACCAAGAGACCCAGTACTTC. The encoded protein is CASSSNQETQYF.

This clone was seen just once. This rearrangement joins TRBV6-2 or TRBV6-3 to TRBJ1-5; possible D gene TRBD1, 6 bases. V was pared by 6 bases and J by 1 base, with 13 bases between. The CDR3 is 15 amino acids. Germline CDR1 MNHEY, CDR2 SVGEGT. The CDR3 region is CASSPQGRSNQPQHF. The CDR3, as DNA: TGTGCCAGCAGCCCACAGGGTCGGAGCAATCAGCCCCAGCATTTT.

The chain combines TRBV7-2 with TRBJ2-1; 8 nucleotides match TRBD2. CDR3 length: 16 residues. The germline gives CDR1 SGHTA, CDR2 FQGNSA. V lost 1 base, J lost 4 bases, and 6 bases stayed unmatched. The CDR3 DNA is TGTGCCAGCAGCTTAGGAGCGGGGGCGGTTTACAATGAGCAGTTCTTC. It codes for CASSLGAGAVYNEQFF.

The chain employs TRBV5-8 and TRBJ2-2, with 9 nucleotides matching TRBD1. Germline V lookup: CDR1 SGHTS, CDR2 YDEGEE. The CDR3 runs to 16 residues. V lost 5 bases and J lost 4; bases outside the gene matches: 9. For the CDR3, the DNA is TGTGCCAGCAGTCGCCGGGACAGGGTTGGCACCGGGGAGCTGTTTTTT. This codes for CASSRRDRVGTGELFF. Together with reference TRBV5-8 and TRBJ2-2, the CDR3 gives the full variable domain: EAGVTQSPTHLIKTRGQQATLRCSPISGHTSVYWYQQALGLGLQFLLWYDEGEERNRGNFPPRFSGRQFPNYSSELNVNALELEDSALYLCASSRRDRVGTGELFFGEGSRLTVL.

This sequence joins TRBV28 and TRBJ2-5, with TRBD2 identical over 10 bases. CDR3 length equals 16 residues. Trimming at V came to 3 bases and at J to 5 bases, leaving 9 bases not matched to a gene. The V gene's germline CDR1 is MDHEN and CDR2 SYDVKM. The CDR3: CASSFSGGPVVETQYF. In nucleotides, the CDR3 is TGTGCCAGCAGTTTTAGCGGGGGGCCCGTGGTGGAGACCCAGTACTTC.

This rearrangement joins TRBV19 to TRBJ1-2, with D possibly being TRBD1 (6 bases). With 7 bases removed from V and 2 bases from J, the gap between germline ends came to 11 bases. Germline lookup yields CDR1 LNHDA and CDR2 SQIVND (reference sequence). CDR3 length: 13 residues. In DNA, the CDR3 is TGTGCCAGTAACAGGGTAGGGAACTATGGCTACACCTTC. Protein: CASNRVGNYGYTF.

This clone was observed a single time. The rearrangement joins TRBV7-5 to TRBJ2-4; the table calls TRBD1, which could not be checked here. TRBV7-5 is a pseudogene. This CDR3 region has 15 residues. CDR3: CARSFQGAPKNIQYF. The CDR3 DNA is TGTGCCAGAAGCTTCCAGGGGGCGCCCAAAAACATTCAGTACTTC.